The clone carrying this T cell receptor (beta chain) was recorded many times. Its antigen is undetermined. The junction had 16 bases not matched to a gene; V was cut back by 4 bases and J by 8 bases. Per the germline V gene, CDR1 is MNHEY and CDR2 is SMNVEV (reference sequence). The CDR3 sequence is 17 residues long. This sample stems from a study of neurological immune-mediated disorders. TCRdb analysed the 5' RACE reads with MiXCR anew, one entry per CDR3 protein. This sample has some 57,000 distinct CDR3 sequences, with around 4% found just once. Study-level points and caveats: The multiple sclerosis repertoire cluster was associated with no clinical or MRI feature. No CDR3 amino acid sequences were shared by expanded clones across subjects, suggesting private repertoires in all groups.

The sample comprised PBMCs. The TCR originated in a man in his 60s with multiple sclerosis. The genes are TRBV27 and TRBJ1-4; 7 bases map to TRBD1. The CDR3 bases are TGTGCCAGCAGTTCGCCTCGCCGGGACAGAGGGAGCGAAAAACTGTTTTTT. It codes for CASSSPRRDRGSEKLFF.